This is a list of T cell receptor beta chains from one sample in a study of T cells in Graves' hyperthyroidism and ophthalmopathy. One entry per CDR3 protein, called by TCRdb with MiXCR from the multiplex PCR reads. The data hold around 690,000 distinct CDR3 sequences, with roughly 17% observed a single time. Sequencing was done on a sample of blood. The receptors were gathered from a man aged 50-59 years with Graves' hyperthyroidism. Each CDR3 is given with its conserved first and last residue. Fields, in order: V gene, D gene, J gene, clone size, CDR3 protein, CDR3 DNA. The D gene is left open where the match is weak. A clone size is listed for some rows: how often the clone was seen (once, few, many), or a class if it is expanded.

v_call: TRBV25-1; d_call: -; j_call: TRBJ1-5; clone_size: -; cdr3_aa: CASSNGDRSNQPQHF; cdr3_nt: TGTGCCAGCAGTAACGGGGACCGTAGCAATCAGCCCCAGCATTTT
v_call: TRBV6-1; d_call: TRBD2; j_call: TRBJ2-2; clone_size: few; cdr3_aa: CASRLAGVLAGELFF; cdr3_nt: TGTGCCAGCAGACTAGCGGGAGTATTGGCCGGGGAGCTGTTTTTT
v_call: TRBV7-9; d_call: TRBD2; j_call: TRBJ2-1; clone_size: few; cdr3_aa: CASSIGTSGSLQDEQFF; cdr3_nt: TGTGCCAGCAGCATCGGGACTAGCGGGAGTCTTCAAGATGAGCAGTTCTTC
v_call: TRBV29-1; d_call: TRBD1; j_call: TRBJ2-1; clone_size: many; cdr3_aa: CSVAQARDSNYNEQFF; cdr3_nt: TGCAGCGTTGCGCAAGCCCGGGACAGCAATTACAATGAGCAGTTCTTC
v_call: TRBV28; d_call: -; j_call: TRBJ2-3; clone_size: -; cdr3_aa: CATSMGGMAQIDTQYF; cdr3_nt: TGTGCCACCAGCATGGGCGGGATGGCCCAAATAGATACGCAGTATTTT
v_call: TRBV6-5; d_call: -; j_call: TRBJ2-3; clone_size: -; cdr3_aa: CASSYGSGHSTDTQYF; cdr3_nt: TGTGCCAGCAGTTACGGGTCAGGACATAGCACAGATACGCAGTATTTT
v_call: TRBV7-2; d_call: TRBD1; j_call: TRBJ1-2; clone_size: many; cdr3_aa: CASSLVQGVNYGYTF; cdr3_nt: TGTGCCAGCAGCTTAGTACAGGGGGTGAACTATGGCTACACCTTC
v_call: TRBV6-1; d_call: -; j_call: TRBJ2-1; clone_size: many; cdr3_aa: CASRDPSVERGASYNEQFF; cdr3_nt: TGTGCCAGCAGGGATCCTAGCGTAGAAAGGGGAGCTTCCTACAATGAGCAGTTCTTC
v_call: TRBV3-1; d_call: -; j_call: TRBJ2-1; clone_size: few; cdr3_aa: CASSRQSGVDNEQFF; cdr3_nt: TGTGCCAGCAGCCGCCAATCGGGGGTCGACAATGAGCAGTTCTTC
v_call: TRBV11-2; d_call: TRBD2; j_call: TRBJ2-7; clone_size: -; cdr3_aa: CASSLQGLAGYEQYF; cdr3_nt: TGTGCCAGCAGCTTGCAGGGACTAGCGGGATACGAGCAGTACTTC
v_call: TRBV4-1; d_call: TRBD1; j_call: TRBJ1-1; clone_size: -; cdr3_aa: CASSQRTGGGNTEAFF; cdr3_nt: TGCGCCAGCAGCCAAAGGACAGGGGGGGGGAACACTGAAGCTTTCTTT
v_call: TRBV30; d_call: TRBD2; j_call: TRBJ2-1; clone_size: -; cdr3_aa: CAWSPWTSGSFGGEQFF; cdr3_nt: TGTGCCTGGTCCCCCTGGACTAGCGGGAGTTTTGGGGGTGAGCAGTTCTTC
v_call: TRBV10-2; d_call: TRBD2; j_call: TRBJ2-1; clone_size: many; cdr3_aa: CASTRTSGAYNEQFF; cdr3_nt: TGCGCCAGCACTAGGACTAGCGGGGCTTACAATGAGCAGTTCTTC
v_call: TRBV20-1; d_call: TRBD1; j_call: TRBJ1-4; clone_size: many; cdr3_aa: CSASPGQGSGEKLFF; cdr3_nt: TGCAGTGCTAGTCCGGGACAGGGGTCGGGCGAAAAACTGTTTTTT
v_call: TRBV5-1; d_call: -; j_call: TRBJ2-3; clone_size: -; cdr3_aa: CASSPGQRTDTQYF; cdr3_nt: TGCGCCAGCAGCCCAGGACAGCGCACAGATACGCAGTATTTT
v_call: TRBV3-1; d_call: -; j_call: TRBJ2-4; clone_size: few; cdr3_aa: CASSHGDLAKNIQYF; cdr3_nt: TGTGCCAGCAGCCATGGGGACCTAGCCAAAAACATTCAGTACTTC
v_call: TRBV29-1; d_call: -; j_call: TRBJ2-7; clone_size: few; cdr3_aa: CSVLGDYEQYF; cdr3_nt: TGCAGCGTTCTAGGGGACTACGAGCAGTACTTC
v_call: TRBV6-1; d_call: TRBD1; j_call: TRBJ2-6; clone_size: many; cdr3_aa: CASRPRDSLINVLTF; cdr3_nt: TGTGCCAGCAGACCCCGGGACAGTCTTATCAACGTCCTGACTTTC
v_call: TRBV24-1; d_call: -; j_call: TRBJ1-1; clone_size: -; cdr3_aa: CATSVGADTEAFF; cdr3_nt: TGTGCCACCAGTGTGGGGGCGGACACTGAAGCTTTCTTT
v_call: TRBV7-8; d_call: -; j_call: TRBJ2-3; clone_size: -; cdr3_aa: CASSLLWWESTDTQYF; cdr3_nt: TGTGCCAGCAGCTTACTTTGGTGGGAAAGCACAGATACGCAGTATTTT
v_call: TRBV5-1; d_call: TRBD2; j_call: TRBJ2-1; clone_size: -; cdr3_aa: CASSLGVGLAGVGEQFF; cdr3_nt: TGCGCCAGCAGCTTGGGCGTGGGACTAGCGGGAGTTGGTGAGCAGTTCTTC
v_call: TRBV15; d_call: TRBD2; j_call: TRBJ2-1; clone_size: -; cdr3_aa: CATSRDRGGTYNEQFF; cdr3_nt: TGTGCCACCAGCAGAGATCGCGGGGGGACCTACAATGAGCAGTTCTTC
v_call: TRBV24-1; d_call: TRBD1; j_call: TRBJ1-5; clone_size: -; cdr3_aa: CATSDSGGSQPQHF; cdr3_nt: TGTGCCACCAGTGATTCAGGGGGCTCTCAGCCCCAGCATTTT
v_call: TRBV9; d_call: TRBD1; j_call: TRBJ1-3; clone_size: -; cdr3_aa: CASGAGGEGNTIYF; cdr3_nt: TGTGCCAGCGGGGCAGGGGGAGAAGGAAACACCATATATTTT
v_call: TRBV20-1; d_call: -; j_call: TRBJ2-7; clone_size: few; cdr3_aa: CSARDRRGGSYEQYF; cdr3_nt: TGCAGTGCTAGAGATCGGCGGGGAGGTTCCTACGAGCAGTACTTC
v_call: TRBV6-2/TRBV6-3; d_call: TRBD1; j_call: TRBJ1-6; clone_size: many; cdr3_aa: CASRTGQGGNSPLHF; cdr3_nt: TGTGCCAGCAGAACCGGACAGGGAGGGAACTCACCCCTCCACTTT
v_call: TRBV13; d_call: TRBD1; j_call: TRBJ1-5; clone_size: -; cdr3_aa: CASSFRGPQPQHF; cdr3_nt: TGTGCCAGCAGCTTCAGGGGGCCTCAGCCCCAGCATTTT
v_call: TRBV6-5; d_call: TRBD1; j_call: TRBJ2-7; clone_size: many; cdr3_aa: CASSYGQGASYEQYF; cdr3_nt: TGTGCCAGCAGTTACGGCCAGGGGGCCTCCTACGAGCAGTACTTC
v_call: TRBV9; d_call: TRBD1; j_call: TRBJ1-1; clone_size: many; cdr3_aa: CASSVTGQGATEAFF; cdr3_nt: TGTGCCAGCAGCGTAACAGGACAGGGGGCAACTGAAGCTTTCTTT
v_call: TRBV19; d_call: -; j_call: TRBJ2-5; clone_size: -; cdr3_aa: CASSIDGRAFWETQYF; cdr3_nt: TGTGCCAGTAGTATCGACGGCAGGGCCTTTTGGGAGACCCAGTACTTC
v_call: TRBV28; d_call: -; j_call: TRBJ2-2; clone_size: many; cdr3_aa: CASSFGVNTGELFF; cdr3_nt: TGTGCCAGCAGTTTTGGAGTTAACACCGGGGAGCTGTTTTTT
v_call: TRBV27; d_call: TRBD1; j_call: TRBJ1-2; clone_size: many; cdr3_aa: CASSTTGGTRDYGYTF; cdr3_nt: TGTGCCAGCAGTACGACAGGGGGAACTAGGGACTATGGCTACACCTTC
v_call: TRBV20-1; d_call: TRBD1; j_call: TRBJ2-7; clone_size: -; cdr3_aa: CSAYSPDRTSYEQYF; cdr3_nt: TGCAGTGCCTACAGCCCGGACAGGACGTCCTACGAGCAGTACTTC
v_call: TRBV7-9; d_call: -; j_call: TRBJ2-1; clone_size: -; cdr3_aa: CASSLQLNNEQFF; cdr3_nt: TGTGCCAGCAGCTTACAACTGAACAATGAGCAGTTCTTC
v_call: TRBV7-9; d_call: TRBD2; j_call: TRBJ2-5; clone_size: many; cdr3_aa: CASSFPRLAVPVQETQYF; cdr3_nt: TGTGCCAGCAGCTTCCCACGACTAGCGGTCCCAGTACAAGAGACCCAGTACTTC
v_call: TRBV2; d_call: -; j_call: TRBJ2-1; clone_size: many; cdr3_aa: CASPAQPPYNEQFF; cdr3_nt: TGTGCCAGCCCGGCCCAGCCGCCTTACAATGAGCAGTTCTTC
v_call: TRBV12-3/TRBV12-4; d_call: TRBD1; j_call: TRBJ1-5; clone_size: many; cdr3_aa: CASRKGTVGQPQHF; cdr3_nt: TGTGCCAGCAGAAAAGGGACAGTGGGTCAGCCCCAGCATTTT
v_call: TRBV9; d_call: TRBD2; j_call: TRBJ2-7; clone_size: few; cdr3_aa: CASGVGTSGSYEQYF; cdr3_nt: TGTGCCAGCGGCGTCGGGACTAGCGGCTCCTACGAGCAGTACTTC
v_call: TRBV13; d_call: -; j_call: TRBJ1-6; clone_size: many; cdr3_aa: CASSLYRLNSPLHF; cdr3_nt: TGTGCCAGCAGCTTGTACAGGCTAAATTCACCCCTCCACTTT
v_call: TRBV11-2; d_call: -; j_call: TRBJ1-4; clone_size: many; cdr3_aa: CASSSLRQATNEKLFF; cdr3_nt: TGTGCCAGCAGCTCACTAAGACAGGCAACTAATGAAAAACTGTTTTTT
v_call: TRBV11-2; d_call: TRBD2; j_call: TRBJ2-7; clone_size: many; cdr3_aa: CASSLEGSGWYEQYF; cdr3_nt: TGTGCCAGCAGCTTAGAGGGTAGCGGGTGGTACGAGCAGTACTTC
v_call: TRBV7-9; d_call: -; j_call: TRBJ1-5; clone_size: few; cdr3_aa: CASSLARGQPQHF; cdr3_nt: TGTGCCAGCAGCTTAGCGCGAGGACAGCCCCAGCATTTT
v_call: TRBV18; d_call: -; j_call: TRBJ1-1; clone_size: many; cdr3_aa: CASSPPGDEAFF; cdr3_nt: TGTGCCAGCTCACCCCCCGGGGACGAAGCTTTCTTT
v_call: TRBV20-1; d_call: -; j_call: TRBJ2-6; clone_size: -; cdr3_aa: CSAQPEGSGANVLTF; cdr3_nt: TGCAGTGCCCAGCCGGAGGGCTCTGGGGCCAACGTCCTGACTTTC
v_call: TRBV27; d_call: -; j_call: TRBJ2-1; clone_size: -; cdr3_aa: CAIARSPYNEQFF; cdr3_nt: TGTGCCATCGCCCGATCCCCCTACAATGAGCAGTTCTTC
v_call: TRBV24-1; d_call: -; j_call: TRBJ2-7; clone_size: -; cdr3_aa: CATSDSPGYEQYF; cdr3_nt: TGTGCCACCAGTGATTCCCCAGGCTACGAGCAGTACTTC
v_call: TRBV2; d_call: TRBD2; j_call: TRBJ2-3; clone_size: many; cdr3_aa: CASSRLARTDTQYF; cdr3_nt: TGTGCCAGCAGTCGACTAGCGAGGACAGATACGCAGTATTTT
v_call: TRBV29-1; d_call: TRBD1; j_call: TRBJ2-2; clone_size: few; cdr3_aa: CSVAAGTDLSVGTGELFF; cdr3_nt: TGCAGCGTAGCGGCCGGGACAGACCTCAGTGTGGGAACCGGGGAGCTGTTTTTT
v_call: TRBV3-1; d_call: -; j_call: TRBJ2-7; clone_size: few; cdr3_aa: CASSQVFEDFEQYF; cdr3_nt: TGTGCCAGCAGCCAAGTTTTCGAAGATTTCGAGCAGTACTTC